Presented here are 30 T cell receptor beta chains from one specimen sequenced in a study of PD-1 blockade in classical Hodgkin lymphoma. As to time point: cycle 4 day 1 (C4D1), after 6 weeks of nivolumab. Relapse was seen in all patients after autologous stem cell transplantation, and brentuximab vedotin exposure was variable. Libraries were prepared by immunoSEQ multiplex PCR; TCRdb keeps only in-frame clonotypes and omits some of them. Altogether tens of thousands of clones are present, around 80% being singletons, with the ten largest covering 15% to 20%. Material: peripheral blood mononuclear cells (PBMCs), obtained before the fourth cycle of nivolumab. The source is a human donor with classical Hodgkin lymphoma.

The chain carries TRBV4-1 and TRBJ1-2, with no clear D. Germline V gene sequence: CDR1 MGHRA, CDR2 YSYEKL. The V end was cut by 8 bases, the J end by 4 bases, with 17 bases between. The CDR3 sequence is 14 residues long. CDR3: CASSLFSNLYGYTF. CDR3 nucleotide sequence: TGCGCCAGCTCCCTCTTCAGCAACCTCTATGGCTACACCTTC.

The chain recombines TRBV10-3 with TRBJ2-3; D is unresolved. This CDR3 region has 14 residues. Germline assignment: CDR1 ENHRY and CDR2 SYGVKD. V lost 4 bases to trimming and J lost 5 bases, with 13 bases between them. The CDR3 loop is CAISANSPGDTQYF. The CDR3 nucleotides read TGTGCCATCAGTGCCAATAGCCCTGGAGATACGCAGTATTTT.

This clone was picked up one time. The chain joins TRBV12-2 to TRBJ2-7. TRBV12-2 is marked as a pseudogene. The CDR3 has 15 amino acids. The CDR3 region is CASRLAQRAAYEQYF. CDR3 nucleotides: TGTGCAAGTCGCTTAGCGCAAAGGGCGGCCTACGAGCAGTACTTC.

CDR3 sequence: CAISESIQGRTEAFF. The CDR3, as DNA: TGTGCCATCAGTGAGTCGATACAGGGACGAACTGAAGCTTTCTTT. The gene calls are TRBV10-3 and TRBJ1-1, with D possibly being TRBD1 (6 bases). Germline CDR1 reads ENHRY; CDR2 reads SYGVKD. V was pared by 0 bases and J by 5 bases, with 13 bases between. This CDR3 has 15 residues.

This chain uses TRBV27 with TRBJ1-2; 8 positions agree with TRBD1. This CDR3 is built from 15 residues. Per germline, CDR1 MNHEY and CDR2 SMNVEV (reference sequence). V lost 4 bases to trimming and J lost 6 bases; unmatched junction nucleotides: 10. CDR3 residues: CASSYKPGQEDGYTF. The CDR3 DNA reads TGTGCCAGCAGTTACAAGCCGGGACAGGAAGATGGCTACACCTTC.

The table lists this clone with a few counts. The chain recombines TRBV21-1 with TRBJ2-1. TRBV21-1 is designated a pseudogene. The CDR3 consists of 16 residues. The DNA for the CDR3 is TGTGCCAGCAGCGTGGTCCTGCCAAGCTCCTACAATGAGCAGTTCTTC. As protein: CASSVVLPSSYNEQFF.

The chain combines TRBV7-2 with TRBJ2-1, with D perhaps TRBD2 (6 bases). Germline V gene data show CDR1 as SGHTA and CDR2 as FQGNSA. The CDR3 consists of 15 residues. Trimming removed 5 bases at V and 2 bases at J, with 13 bases between. This CDR3 reads CASSPFGGAYNEQFF. CDR3 in DNA: TGTGCCAGCAGCCCTTTCGGCGGGGCCTACAATGAGCAGTTCTTC.

The rearrangement uses TRBV9 and TRBJ2-1, with 12 bases matching TRBD2. This CDR3 spans 14 amino acids. The junction had 7 bases not matched to a gene; V was cut back by 6 bases and J by 9 bases. Germline loops: CDR1 SGDLS, CDR2 YYNGEE. CDR3 coding DNA: TGTGCCAGCAAGAGGACTAGCGGGACGGCTGAGCAGTTCTTC. Residues: CASKRTSGTAEQFF.

The chain recombines TRBV7-2 with TRBJ2-5; 10 positions agree with TRBD1. V lost 2 bases to trimming and J lost 1 base; unmatched junction nucleotides: 10. Germline assignment: CDR1 SGHTA and CDR2 FQGNSA. The CDR3 loop spans 18 amino acids. The CDR3 nucleotides read TGTGCCAGCAGCTTAAGGTTCTCCGGGACAGGGGTCCAAGAGACCCAGTACTTC. Translating gives CASSLRFSGTGVQETQYF.

V gene TRBV2 combines with J gene TRBJ2-2; D possibly matches TRBD1 or TRBD2 (5 bases each). The CDR3 is made up of 13 amino acids. Deletions cut 1 base from V and 7 bases from J, with 7 bases between. CDR1 is SNHLY, CDR2 FYNNEI, per germline. The CDR3 loop is CASSEVGVGELFF. The CDR3, as DNA: TGTGCCAGCAGTGAAGTGGGGGTCGGGGAGCTGTTTTTT.

The rearrangement uses TRBV7-8 and TRBJ1-5; D unresolved. V was shortened by 1 base and J by 4 bases, with 17 bases between the two germline ends. Germline V gene data show CDR1 as SGHVS and CDR2 as FQNEAQ. The CDR3 has 17 amino acids. CDR3 residues: CASSLGSTLTRNQPQHF. In nucleotides, the CDR3 is TGTGCCAGCAGCTTAGGGAGCACCCTTACCCGAAATCAGCCCCAGCATTTT.

V is TRBV2 and J is TRBJ1-2; D perhaps matches TRBD1 (5 bases). V lost 7 bases and J lost 8, with 23 bases in between. The CDR3 totals 15 residues. CDR1 is SNHLY, CDR2 FYNNEI, per germline. The CDR3 loop is CASKRDVYRGGGYTF. The CDR3 bases are TGTGCCAGCAAACGGGACGTCTACCGCGGAGGGGGCTACACCTTC.

Notes on this clone: Other DNA sequences in this specimen translate into the identical CDR3. The chain uses TRBV9 and TRBJ2-3; D is ambiguous. The ends were cut back, 2 bases at V and 3 bases at J, with 4 bases in the middle. Germline assignment: CDR1 SGDLS and CDR2 YYNGEE. CDR3 length: 12 amino acids. The CDR3 loop is CASSVGTDTQYF. CDR3 nucleotide sequence: TGTGCCAGCAGCGTTGGGACAGATACGCAGTATTTT. Complete variable domain (other parts from reference TRBV9 and TRBJ2-3): DSGVTQTPKHLITATGQRVTLRCSPRSGDLSVYWYQQSLDQGLQFLIQYYNGEERAKGNILERFSAQQFPDLHSELNLSSLELGDSALYFCASSVGTDTQYFGPGTRLTVL.

The chain joins TRBV19 to TRBJ1-1, with 9 nucleotides matching TRBD1. In germline, CDR1 is LNHDA, CDR2 SQIVND (reference sequence). This CDR3 spans 18 amino acids. V was pared by 3 bases and J by 0 bases, with 11 bases of the junction left unmatched. CDR3 residues: CASSIGTGSFLVNTEAFF. In nucleotides, the CDR3 is TGTGCCAGTAGTATTGGGACAGGGAGCTTCTTGGTGAACACTGAAGCTTTCTTT.

The chain is built from TRBV9 and TRBJ2-1, with 11 bases that match TRBD2. V lost 1 base and J lost 0; bases outside the gene matches: 0. The CDR3 consists of 16 residues. Germline loops: CDR1 SGDLS, CDR2 YYNGEE. The CDR3 sequence: CASSVTSGSSYNEQFF. The CDR3 DNA is TGTGCCAGCAGCGTAACTAGCGGGAGCTCCTACAATGAGCAGTTCTTC.

The chain is built from TRBV27 and TRBJ1-1; no firm D call. The CDR3 loop spans 15 amino acids. CDR1 and CDR2 from the germline V gene are MNHEY and SMNVEV (reference sequence). The V and J ends lost 5 bases and 2 bases respectively, with 15 bases between them. CDR3 protein: CASSLLGSRNTEAFF. CDR3 bases: TGTGCCAGCAGTCTCCTCGGGTCCCGAAACACTGAAGCTTTCTTT.

This clone was counted a few times. CDR3 DNA: TGCGCCAGCAGTGCAGGGTGGGGGCAGCCCCAGCATTTT. Residues: CASSAGWGQPQHF. This chain connects TRBV10-2 to TRBJ1-5; tentative D call: TRBD1 (5 bases). CDR3 size: 13 residues. Trimming left V 4 bases short and J 7 bases short, with 11 bases between. Germline V gene lookup returns CDR1 WSHSY and CDR2 SAAADI.

V is TRBV4-3 and J is TRBJ2-1; 10 nucleotides line up with TRBD2. This CDR3 region has 17 residues. Germline lookup yields CDR1 LGHNA and CDR2 YSLEER. The ends lost 4 bases at V and 1 base at J; junction bases unmatched: 7. CDR3 protein: CASSLERGGRSYNEQFF. CDR3 sequence (DNA): TGCGCCAGCAGCCTCGAGCGGGGGGGCAGATCCTACAATGAGCAGTTCTTC.

The chain couples TRBV19 to TRBJ1-1; D is undetermined. Trimming pared 2 bases from V and 6 bases from J, leaving 13 bases between. The CDR3 runs 14 residues. Germline values: CDR1 LNHDA, CDR2 SQIVND (reference sequence). Here the CDR3 DNA reads TGTGCCAGTAGTATAATTTGGGTCTCCCCTGAAGCTTTCTTT. This encodes CASSIIWVSPEAFF.

The chain employs TRBV5-8 and TRBJ2-1; 11 bases fit TRBD2. Germline loops: CDR1 SGHTS, CDR2 YDEGEE. This CDR3 has 12 residues. After removal of 6 bases from V and 13 bases from J, the junction contained 6 bases not matched to a gene. The CDR3 bases are TGTGCCAGCAATCGACTAGCGGGGACACAGTTCTTC. It yields the protein CASNRLAGTQFF.

The CDR3: CASSPGTSGNYGYTF. CDR3 in DNA: TGTGCCAGCAGCCCCGGGACCTCAGGAAACTATGGCTACACCTTC. The chain is built from TRBV5-4 and TRBJ1-2, with D maybe TRBD1 (5 bases). The CDR3 has 15 amino acids. Germline lookup yields CDR1 SGHNT and CDR2 YYREEE (reference sequence). Between the trimmed V and J ends, which lost 4 bases and 2 bases, there was a span of 15 bases.

This clone was counted once. The chain employs TRBV5-1 and TRBJ1-1; 11 bases line up with TRBD1. Germline V CDR1 and CDR2: SGHRS, YFSETQ. This CDR3 has 15 amino acids. V lost 6 bases and J lost 4; bases outside the gene matches: 8. CDR3 coding DNA: TGCGCCAGCACCCCTACCGGGACAGGGGGCACTGAAGCTTTCTTT. It codes for CASTPTGTGGTEAFF.

The J gene is TRBJ1-2, the V gene TRBV30; weak D call: TRBD1 (6 bases). Germline CDR1 is GTSNPN and CDR2 is SVGIG (reference sequence). Trimming pared 4 bases from V and 10 bases from J, leaving 16 bases between. The CDR3 contains 12 residues. The CDR3: CAWTTGPPSYTF. In nucleotides, the CDR3 is TGTGCCTGGACGACAGGTCCCCCCTCCTACACCTTC.

J is TRBJ1-2 and V is TRBV6-5; 11 bases agree with TRBD1. Looked up from germline, CDR1 is MNHEY and CDR2 is SVGAGI. The V gene end was trimmed by 5 bases and the J gene end by 5 bases; junction bases not matched to a gene: 4. This CDR3 region has 14 residues. Written as DNA, the CDR3 is TGTGCCAGCAGTGAGCGGGACAGGGGGTATGGCTACACCTTC. It yields the protein CASSERDRGYGYTF.

The chain carries TRBV2 and TRBJ2-2; D is ambiguous. Between the trimmed V and J ends, which lost 1 base and 4 bases, there was a span of 7 bases. CDR3 length: 14 residues. Germline assignment: CDR1 SNHLY and CDR2 FYNNEI. In nucleotides, the CDR3 is TGTGCCAGCAGTGAAGATCGGGTCACCGGGGAGCTGTTTTTT. This encodes CASSEDRVTGELFF.

V is TRBV6-4 and J is TRBJ2-1; maybe TRBD1 (6 bases). The CDR3 spans 15 residues. The V end lost 3 bases, the J end lost 6 bases, and 15 bases lay between the germline ends. Germline V lookup: CDR1 MRHNA, CDR2 SNTAGT. CDR3 sequence (DNA): TGTGCCAGCAGTGAGCAGGGGACCCTGGGCAATGAGCAGTTCTTC. It yields the protein CASSEQGTLGNEQFF.

This clone turned up a few times. The rearrangement uses TRBV6-5 and TRBJ1-6, with D hard to call. This CDR3 has 12 amino acids. V was clipped by 1 base and J by 5 bases, with 0 bases between them. Germline values: CDR1 MNHEY, CDR2 SVGAGI. Here the CDR3 DNA reads TGTGCCAGCAGTTACTATAATTCACCCCTCCACTTT. Translated, it gives CASSYYNSPLHF.

The chain links TRBV7-9 to TRBJ2-1, with D tentatively TRBD2 (5 bases). Trimming stripped 3 bases from V and 0 bases from J, with 12 bases between. Per the germline V gene, CDR1 is SEHNR and CDR2 is FQNEAQ (reference sequence). This CDR3 has 16 amino acids. CDR3 coding DNA: TGTGCCAGCAGCTTCGGGCTAGCAGGCTCCTACAATGAGCAGTTCTTC. It yields the protein CASSFGLAGSYNEQFF. Using reference TRBV7-9 and TRBJ2-1 for the parts outside the CDR3, the full variable domain is DTGVSQNPRHKITKRGQNVTFRCDPISEHNRLYWYRQTLGQGPEFLTYFQNEAQLEKSRLLSDRFSAERPKGSFSTLEIQRTEQGDSAMYLCASSFGLAGSYNEQFFGPGTRLTVL.

The CDR3 DNA sequence: TGCGCCAGCAGTGAGTCGGGGGGTTCTACGAGGGGTTTCTTT. Encoded protein: CASSESGGSTRGFF. V and J are TRBV10-2 and TRBJ1-1, with D maybe TRBD1 (5 bases). The V gene lost 0 bases and the J gene lost 13 bases, with 18 bases spanning the gap. The CDR3 length is 14 residues. Germline V CDR1 and CDR2: WSHSY, SAAADI.

The CDR3 bases are TGTGCCAGCAGCACGACAGGTTACACCGGGGAGCTGTTTTTT. This gives the protein CASSTTGYTGELFF. This chain connects TRBV7-3 to TRBJ2-2; weak D call: TRBD1 (6 bases). Looked up from germline, CDR1 is SGHTA and CDR2 is FQGTGA. Trimming shortened V by 5 bases and J by 3 bases, and 10 bases separated the two germline ends. The CDR3 covers 14 residues. Filled out from reference TRBV7-3 and TRBJ2-2, the complete variable domain reads GAGVSQTPSNKVTEKGKYVELRCDPISGHTALYWYRQSLGQGPEFLIYFQGTGAADDSGLPNDRFFAVRPEGSVSTLKIQRTERGDSAVYLCASSTTGYTGELFFGEGSRLTVL.